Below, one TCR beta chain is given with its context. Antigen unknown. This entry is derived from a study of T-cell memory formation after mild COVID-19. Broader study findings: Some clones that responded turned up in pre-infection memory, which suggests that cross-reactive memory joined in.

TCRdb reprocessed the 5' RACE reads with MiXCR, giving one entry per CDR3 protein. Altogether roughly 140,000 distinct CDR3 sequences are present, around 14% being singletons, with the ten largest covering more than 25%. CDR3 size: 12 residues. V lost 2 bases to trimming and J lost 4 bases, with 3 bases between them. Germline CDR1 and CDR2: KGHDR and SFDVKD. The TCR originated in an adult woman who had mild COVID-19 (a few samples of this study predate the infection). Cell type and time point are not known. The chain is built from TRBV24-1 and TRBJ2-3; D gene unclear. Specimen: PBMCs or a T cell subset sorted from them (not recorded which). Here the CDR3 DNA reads TGTGCCACCAGTGATTCGGCAGATACGCAGTATTTT. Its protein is CATSDSADTQYF.